A single sample is the source of the 25 T cell receptor beta chains below, sequenced in a study of blood T cell repertoires in COVID-19. The repertoire was sequenced with immunoSEQ multiplex PCR; TCRdb's copy has only in-frame clones and lacks some. The sample shows 190,000 or so clones, roughly 94% of them seen only once. Material for sequencing was peripheral blood. These receptor sequences come from a man aged 30 to 39 with COVID-19, enrolled during active disease.

The V call is TRBV2, the J call TRBJ1-1, with 8 nucleotides matching TRBD1. V lost 6 bases, J lost 1 base, and 7 bases stayed unmatched. The CDR3 sequence is 15 residues long. Looked up from germline, CDR1 is SNHLY and CDR2 is FYNNEI. CDR3 DNA sequence: TGTGCCAGCAGGGAGGCAGGGGGCCCGAACACTGAAGCTTTCTTT. It is translated as CASREAGGPNTEAFF.

The chain combines TRBV5-6 with TRBJ1-1; 7 bases agree with TRBD1. This CDR3 comprises 14 residues. The germline gives CDR1 SGHDT, CDR2 YYEEEE. J gave up 6 bases and V 5 bases, and 10 bases lay outside the gene matches. The CDR3: CASRPTGLRAEAFF. The CDR3 region has the DNA TGTGCCAGCAGGCCGACAGGGTTGAGGGCTGAAGCTTTCTTT. The full variable domain, completed using reference TRBV5-6 and TRBJ1-1, is DAGVTQSPTHLIKTRGQQVTLRCSPKSGHDTVSWYQQALGQGPQFIFQYYEEEERQRGNFPDRFSGHQFPNYSSELNVNALLLGDSALYLCASRPTGLRAEAFFGQGTRLTVV.

The CDR3 DNA follows: TGTGCCAGCAGGTCAGGGTGGGACTATGGCTACACCTTC. Its protein product is CASRSGWDYGYTF. The J gene is TRBJ1-2, the V gene TRBV11-2, with D perhaps TRBD1 (5 bases). Per the germline V gene, CDR1 is SGHAT and CDR2 is FQNNGV. V was shortened by 6 bases and J by 3 bases, with 11 bases between the two germline ends. The CDR3 contains 13 residues.

The chain recombines TRBV11-2 with TRBJ2-7; 9 bases fit TRBD1. In germline, CDR1 is SGHAT, CDR2 FQNNGV. V lost 7 bases to trimming and J lost 3 bases; unmatched junction nucleotides: 7. The CDR3 is 14 amino acids. CDR3 region: CASKPGQGYYEQYF. CDR3 bases: TGTGCCAGCAAGCCGGGACAGGGATACTACGAGCAGTACTTC.

This chain links TRBV11-2 with TRBJ1-1; unclear D gene. Germline V gene data show CDR1 as SGHAT and CDR2 as FQNNGV. The CDR3 is made up of 12 amino acids. The V gene lost 5 bases and the J gene lost 4 bases, with 8 bases spanning the gap. CDR3 loop: CASSPRVTEAFF. In nucleotides, the CDR3 is TGTGCCAGCAGCCCCCGGGTCACTGAAGCTTTCTTT.

The rearrangement joins TRBV21-1 to TRBJ2-1; the table's D call of TRBD1 was not tested on the DNA. TRBV21-1 is reported as a pseudogene. The CDR3 sequence is 13 residues long. CDR3: CATTETDYNEQFF. The DNA of the CDR3 is TGTGCCACCACTGAGACAGATTACAATGAGCAGTTCTTC.

The V gene is TRBV19, the J gene TRBJ1-3, with D tentatively TRBD1 (6 bases). Germline V lookup: CDR1 LNHDA, CDR2 SQIVND (reference sequence). The V gene lost 4 bases and the J gene lost 0 bases, with 16 bases spanning the gap. This CDR3 comprises 17 residues. For the CDR3, the DNA is TGTGCCAGTAGTACCCCCCGGGGGGCGAGCTCTGGAAACACCATATATTTT. This codes for CASSTPRGASSGNTIYF.

The V gene is TRBV18, the J gene TRBJ1-1; no clear D gene. The V end lost 3 bases, the J end lost 1 base, and 6 bases lay between the germline ends. The germline gives CDR1 KGHSH, CDR2 LQKENI. CDR3 length: 13 amino acids. CDR3 region: CASSPGENTEAFF. CDR3 DNA: TGTGCCAGCTCACCCGGGGAGAACACTGAAGCTTTCTTT.

The V call is TRBV14, the J call TRBJ2-7; 8 bases map to TRBD1. The CDR3 is 14 amino acids. Unmatched junction bases numbered 2, after V lost 2 bases and J lost 2 bases. Germline CDR1 and CDR2: SGHDN and FVKESK. The CDR3, as DNA: TGTGCCAGCAGCCAACAACAGGGGGCCTACGAGCAGTACTTC. Amino acid sequence: CASSQQQGAYEQYF.

This chain uses TRBV7-9 with TRBJ2-3, with D perhaps matching TRBD1 (5 bases). Between the trimmed V and J ends, which lost 5 bases and 2 bases, there was a span of 17 bases. The germline V gene has CDR1 SEHNR and CDR2 FQNEAQ (reference sequence). This CDR3 comprises 16 residues. CDR3 sequence (DNA): TGTGCCAGCAGCCGAAACCAGGGTTGGCACACAGATACGCAGTATTTT. Amino acids: CASSRNQGWHTDTQYF.

The genes are TRBV7-9 and TRBJ2-1, with 11 bases matching TRBD2. CDR3 length equals 15 residues. The junction had 4 bases not matched to a gene; V was cut back by 5 bases and J by 4 bases. CDR1 is SEHNR and CDR2 is FQNEAQ in the germline V gene (reference sequence). The CDR3 bases are TGTGCCAGCAGCCGACTAGCGGGATCTTACAATGAGCAGTTCTTC. Translation gives CASSRLAGSYNEQFF. The complete variable domain, with remaining parts taken from reference TRBV7-9 and TRBJ2-1, reads DTGVSQNPRHKITKRGQNVTFRCDPISEHNRLYWYRQTLGQGPEFLTYFQNEAQLEKSRLLSDRFSAERPKGSFSTLEIQRTEQGDSAMYLCASSRLAGSYNEQFFGPGTRLTVL.

The chain employs TRBV27 and TRBJ1-2; TRBD1 agrees at 8 bases. V lost 0 bases, J lost 6 bases, and 12 bases stayed unmatched. This CDR3 has 17 amino acids. Germline V gene sequence: CDR1 MNHEY, CDR2 SMNVEV (reference sequence). CDR3 protein: CASSLSGSRGLGNGYTF. The CDR3, as DNA: TGTGCCAGCAGTTTATCGGGATCCAGGGGGCTAGGTAATGGCTACACCTTC.

The V gene is TRBV19, the J gene TRBJ2-7; 7 bases fit TRBD1. Germline V lookup: CDR1 LNHDA, CDR2 SQIVND (reference sequence). V was clipped by 5 bases and J by 7 bases; unmatched bases: 11. The CDR3 length is 14 residues. CDR3: CASSYRTGAGEQYF. In DNA, the CDR3 is TGTGCCAGTAGTTATAGAACAGGGGCAGGGGAGCAGTACTTC.

This chain links TRBV2 with TRBJ1-2, with 8 bases matching TRBD1. The germline V gene has CDR1 SNHLY and CDR2 FYNNEI. This CDR3 region has 15 residues. The V segment lost 1 base and the J segment 13 bases; nucleotides outside the gene matches: 14. The CDR3 DNA is TGTGCCAGCAGTGAAGGCCCCGGACAGGGAGGGGTCGGCACCTTC. It yields the protein CASSEGPGQGGVGTF.

The CDR3 spells CASSREPYRDSGNTIYF. DNA for the CDR3: TGCGCCAGCAGCCGAGAGCCATACAGGGACTCTGGAAACACCATATATTTT. The gene calls are TRBV4-1 and TRBJ1-3; D is perhaps TRBD1 (6 bases). The V and J ends lost 4 bases and 0 bases respectively, with 16 bases between them. Germline V CDR1 and CDR2: MGHRA, YSYEKL. The CDR3 extends over 17 amino acids.

V usage is TRBV6-1 and J usage is TRBJ1-6; D remains unclear. This CDR3 has 18 residues. Trimming removed 1 base from V and 1 base from J, with 14 bases in between. Germline CDR1 MNHNS, CDR2 SASEGT. As DNA, the CDR3 is TGTGCCAGCAGTGAAGAGTCCGGGGTCTGGTCCTATAATTCACCCCTCCACTTT. It codes for CASSEESGVWSYNSPLHF.

The chain links TRBV30 to TRBJ2-5; the D is unclear. CDR1 is GTSNPN and CDR2 is SVGIG in the germline V gene (reference sequence). The CDR3 has 11 amino acids. The V gene lost 2 bases and the J gene lost 5 bases, with 6 bases spanning the gap. The CDR3 DNA reads TGTGCCTGGAGTTCTAGGGAGACCCAGTACTTC. Its protein is CAWSSRETQYF. Full variable domain (missing parts from reference TRBV30 and TRBJ2-5): SQTIHQWPATLVQPVGSPLSLECTVEGTSNPNLYWYRQAAGRGLQLLFYSVGIGQISSEVPQNLSASRPQDRQFILSSKKLLLSDSGFYLCAWSSRETQYFGPGTRLLVL.

This chain connects TRBV10-3 to TRBJ2-2, with D tentatively TRBD1 (5 bases). Germline CDR1 is ENHRY and CDR2 is SYGVKD. The length of the CDR3 is 13 residues. V lost 7 bases to trimming and J lost 5 bases, with 11 bases between them. CDR3 loop: CAIMGQGTGELFF. CDR3 nucleotides: TGTGCCATCATGGGGCAGGGTACCGGGGAGCTGTTTTTT.

The chain combines TRBV18 with TRBJ2-5, with 7 nucleotides matching TRBD1. V was clipped by 3 bases and J by 5 bases; unmatched bases: 6. Per the germline V gene, CDR1 is KGHSH and CDR2 is LQKENI. The CDR3 spans 14 residues. This CDR3 reads CASSPRDRVETQYF. CDR3 bases: TGTGCCAGCTCACCCCGAGACAGGGTCGAGACCCAGTACTTC.

This clone occurred once. The rearrangement links TRBV12-3 or TRBV12-4 to TRBJ1-2; a possible D gene is TRBD1 (5 bases). This CDR3 is built from 13 residues. V was clipped by 11 bases and J by 1 base, with 14 bases between them. CDR3 sequence (DNA): TGTGCCCTACTGGCGGGGGATAACTATGGCTACACCTTC. It yields the protein CALLAGDNYGYTF.

The CDR3 DNA follows: TGCGCCAGCAGCTTTACAGGGGAGGGCAATCAGCCCCAGCATTTT. Amino acid sequence: CASSFTGEGNQPQHF. The J gene is TRBJ1-5, the V gene TRBV5-1; 7 nucleotides agree with TRBD1. The V gene end was trimmed by 2 bases and the J gene end by 2 bases; junction bases not matched to a gene: 4. Per germline, CDR1 SGHRS and CDR2 YFSETQ. This CDR3 comprises 15 residues.

This chain joins TRBV3-1 (or the pseudogene TRBV3-2) and TRBJ2-5; 13 nucleotides agree with TRBD2. Germline V lookup: CDR1 LGHDT, CDR2 YNNKEL (reference sequence). V trimming: 4 bases; J trimming: 2 bases; junction bases outside the gene matches: 4. The CDR3 totals 16 residues. In nucleotides, the CDR3 is TGTGCCAGCAGCCCAAGACTAGCGGGGGGACAAGAGACCCAGTACTTC. Amino acids: CASSPRLAGGQETQYF.

The CDR3 DNA reads TGTGCCAGCTCACCCGAAACGGGTCAAACGTGGACAGGGAACACTGAAGCTTTCTTT. Translation: CASSPETGQTWTGNTEAFF. The J gene is TRBJ1-1, the V gene TRBV18; 7 bases map to TRBD1. This CDR3 contains 19 residues. V was pared by 3 bases and J by 1 base, with 17 bases of the junction left unmatched. Per germline, CDR1 KGHSH and CDR2 LQKENI.

The V call is TRBV6-2 or TRBV6-3, the J call TRBJ1-2; TRBD1 agrees at 10 bases. This CDR3 is built from 14 residues. In germline, CDR1 is MNHEY, CDR2 SVGEGT. Trimming took 6 bases from V and 8 from J; bases not matched to a gene: 9. The CDR3 loop reads CASSLTGGSGGYTF. CDR3 bases: TGTGCCAGCAGCCTGACAGGGGGCTCGGGAGGCTACACCTTC.

Points on this clone: Other nucleotide sequences from this sample produce the same CDR3. The gene calls are TRBV30 and TRBJ1-4; D is unclear. The CDR3 contains 12 residues. CDR1 is GTSNPN and CDR2 is SVGIG in the germline V gene (reference sequence). V dropped 0 bases and J dropped 8 bases, with 7 bases sitting between them. CDR3 loop: CAWSVLREKLFF. For the CDR3, the DNA is TGTGCCTGGAGTGTACTAAGAGAAAAACTGTTTTTT.